This T cell receptor (beta chain) is from a study of control samples from healthy donors and cancer patients. Some clones are missing from TCRdb's copy, which holds only in-frame ones; the method was immunoSEQ multiplex PCR. The sample has tens of thousands of clones; more than 85% are singletons. Per the germline V gene, CDR1 is WSHSY and CDR2 is SAAADI. The CDR3 has 14 amino acids. Trimming at V came to 6 bases and at J to 9 bases, leaving 8 bases not matched to a gene. Sequenced input: PBMCs. The gene calls are TRBV10-2 and TRBJ2-1; 10 bases match TRBD1. The receptor was isolated from a man aged 40-49 years with colorectal cancer. The CDR3 reads CASRPGQGNSEQFF. In DNA, the CDR3 is TGCGCCAGCAGACCGGGACAGGGGAATTCTGAGCAGTTCTTC.